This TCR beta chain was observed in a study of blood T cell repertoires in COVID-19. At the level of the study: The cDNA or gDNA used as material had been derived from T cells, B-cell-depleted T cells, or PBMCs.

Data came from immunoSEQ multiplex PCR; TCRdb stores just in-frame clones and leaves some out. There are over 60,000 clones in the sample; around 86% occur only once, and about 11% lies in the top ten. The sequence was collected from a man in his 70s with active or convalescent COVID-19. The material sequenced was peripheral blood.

The CDR3 DNA reads TGTGCCAGCAGCTTAGGTTACAGGGCAGAGGGTAATGGCTACACCTTC. Its protein product is CASSLGYRAEGNGYTF. The chain has TRBV13 and TRBJ1-2; D is possibly TRBD1 (6 bases). The CDR3 runs 16 residues. Trimming took 0 bases from V and 6 from J, leaving 17 bases between them. Germline CDR1 and CDR2: PRHDT and FYEKMQ (reference sequence).